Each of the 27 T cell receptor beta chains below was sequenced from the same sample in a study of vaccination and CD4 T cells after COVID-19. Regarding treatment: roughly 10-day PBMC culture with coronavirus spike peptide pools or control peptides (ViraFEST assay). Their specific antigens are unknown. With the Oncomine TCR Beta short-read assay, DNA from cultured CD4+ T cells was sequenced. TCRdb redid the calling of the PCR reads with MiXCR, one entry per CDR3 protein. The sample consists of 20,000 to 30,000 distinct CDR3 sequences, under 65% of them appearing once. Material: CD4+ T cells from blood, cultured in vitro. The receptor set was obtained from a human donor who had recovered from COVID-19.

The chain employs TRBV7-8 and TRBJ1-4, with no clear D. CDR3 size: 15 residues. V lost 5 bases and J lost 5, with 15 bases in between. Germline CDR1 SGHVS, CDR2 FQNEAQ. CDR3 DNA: TGTGCCAGCAGCCCAATAGGAGGGTACAATGAAAAACTGTTTTTT. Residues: CASSPIGGYNEKLFF.

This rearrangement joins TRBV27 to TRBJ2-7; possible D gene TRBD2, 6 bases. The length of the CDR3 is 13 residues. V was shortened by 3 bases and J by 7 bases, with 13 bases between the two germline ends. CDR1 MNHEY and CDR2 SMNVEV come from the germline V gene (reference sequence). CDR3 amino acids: CASSLGAEGEQYF. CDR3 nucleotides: TGTGCCAGCAGTTTGGGAGCGGAGGGGGAGCAGTACTTC.

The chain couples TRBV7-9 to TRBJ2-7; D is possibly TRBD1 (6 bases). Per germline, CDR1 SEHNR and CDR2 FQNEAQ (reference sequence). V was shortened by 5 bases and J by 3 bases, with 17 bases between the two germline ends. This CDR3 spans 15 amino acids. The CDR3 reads CASSLAWGTYYEQYF. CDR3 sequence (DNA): TGTGCCAGCAGCCTGGCGTGGGGGACATACTACGAGCAGTACTTC.

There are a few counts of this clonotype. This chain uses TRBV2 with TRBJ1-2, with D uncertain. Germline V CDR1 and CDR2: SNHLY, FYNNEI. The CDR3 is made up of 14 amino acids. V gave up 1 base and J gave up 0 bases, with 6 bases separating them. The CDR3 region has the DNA TGTGCCAGCAGTGAAGTGGTCCCTAACTATGGCTACACCTTC. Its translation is CASSEVVPNYGYTF.

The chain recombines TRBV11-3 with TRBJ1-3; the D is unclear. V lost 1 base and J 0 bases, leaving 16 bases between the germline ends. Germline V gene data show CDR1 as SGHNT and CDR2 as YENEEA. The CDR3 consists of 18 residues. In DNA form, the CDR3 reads TGTGCCAGCAGCTTAGTGCATCGTCAGAGACCCTCTGGAAACACCATATATTTT. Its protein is CASSLVHRQRPSGNTIYF.

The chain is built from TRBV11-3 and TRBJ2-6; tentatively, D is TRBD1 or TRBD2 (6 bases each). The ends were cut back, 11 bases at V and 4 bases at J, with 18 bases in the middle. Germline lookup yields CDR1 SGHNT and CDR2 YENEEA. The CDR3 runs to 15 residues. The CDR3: CASTMTGAGANVLTF. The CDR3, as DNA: TGTGCCTCAACAATGACGGGGGCAGGGGCCAACGTCCTGACTTTC.

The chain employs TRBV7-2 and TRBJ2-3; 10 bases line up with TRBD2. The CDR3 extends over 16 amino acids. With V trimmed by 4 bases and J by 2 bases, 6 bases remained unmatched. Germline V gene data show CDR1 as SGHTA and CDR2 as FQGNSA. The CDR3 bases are TGTGCCAGCAGCTCCTTAGCGGGGGGTCCCACAGATACGCAGTATTTT. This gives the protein CASSSLAGGPTDTQYF.

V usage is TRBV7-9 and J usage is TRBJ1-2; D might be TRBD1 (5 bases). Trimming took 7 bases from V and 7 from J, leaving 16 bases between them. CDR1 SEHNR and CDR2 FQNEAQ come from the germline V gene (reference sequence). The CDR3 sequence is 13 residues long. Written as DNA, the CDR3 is TGTGCCAGCACCTCTTCCAGGGAAGGTGGCTACACCTTC. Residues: CASTSSREGGYTF.

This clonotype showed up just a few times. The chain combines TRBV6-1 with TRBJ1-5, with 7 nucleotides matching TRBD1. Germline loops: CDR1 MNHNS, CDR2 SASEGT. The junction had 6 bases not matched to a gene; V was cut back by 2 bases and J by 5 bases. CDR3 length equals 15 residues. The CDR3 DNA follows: TGTGCCAGCAGTGAATTGGGACAGAGGTATCAGCCCCAGCATTTT. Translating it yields CASSELGQRYQPQHF.

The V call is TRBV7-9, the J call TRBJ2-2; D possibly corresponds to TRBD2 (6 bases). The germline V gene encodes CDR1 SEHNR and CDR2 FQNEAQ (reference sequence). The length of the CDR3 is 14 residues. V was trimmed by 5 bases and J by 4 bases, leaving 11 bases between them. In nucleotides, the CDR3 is TGTGCCAGCAGCGTGGGACTTTCCACCGGGGAGCTGTTTTTT. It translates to CASSVGLSTGELFF.

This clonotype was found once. The chain's CDR3 is CASSLALTGTYEQYF. The DNA for the CDR3 is TGTGCCAGCAGCCTAGCCCTGACGGGGACCTACGAGCAGTACTTC. This chain links TRBV27 with TRBJ2-7, with D perhaps matching TRBD2 (5 bases). Germline V CDR1 and CDR2: MNHEY, SMNVEV (reference sequence). CDR3 length: 15 residues. The V and J ends lost 6 bases and 2 bases respectively, with 17 bases between them.

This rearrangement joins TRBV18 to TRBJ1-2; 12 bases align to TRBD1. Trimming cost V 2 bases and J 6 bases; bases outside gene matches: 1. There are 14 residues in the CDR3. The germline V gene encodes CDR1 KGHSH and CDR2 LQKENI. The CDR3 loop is CASSPGTGGDGYTF. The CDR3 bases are TGTGCCAGCTCACCAGGGACAGGGGGCGATGGCTACACCTTC.

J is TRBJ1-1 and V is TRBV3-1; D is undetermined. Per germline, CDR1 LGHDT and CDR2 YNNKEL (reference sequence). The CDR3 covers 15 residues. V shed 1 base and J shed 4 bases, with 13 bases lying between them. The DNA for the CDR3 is TGTGCCAGCAGCCAAGGGGCCGGTATCCTCACTGAAGCTTTCTTT. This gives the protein CASSQGAGILTEAFF.

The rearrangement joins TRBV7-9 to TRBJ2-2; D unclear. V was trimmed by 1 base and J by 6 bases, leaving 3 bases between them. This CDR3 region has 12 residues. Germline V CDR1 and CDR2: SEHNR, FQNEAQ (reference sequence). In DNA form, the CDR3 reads TGTGCCAGCAGCTTAGAATCCGGGGAGCTGTTTTTT. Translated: CASSLESGELFF.

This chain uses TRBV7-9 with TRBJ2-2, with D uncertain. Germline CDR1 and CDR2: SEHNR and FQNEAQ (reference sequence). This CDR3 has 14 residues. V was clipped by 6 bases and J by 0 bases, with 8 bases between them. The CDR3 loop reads CASSSDANTGELFF. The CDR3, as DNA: TGTGCCAGCAGTTCGGACGCGAACACCGGGGAGCTGTTTTTT.

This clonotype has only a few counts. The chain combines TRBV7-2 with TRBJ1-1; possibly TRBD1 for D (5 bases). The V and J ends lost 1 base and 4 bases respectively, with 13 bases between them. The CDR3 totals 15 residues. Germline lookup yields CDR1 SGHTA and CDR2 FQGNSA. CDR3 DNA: TGTGCCAGCAGCTTAGTGTCTACAGGAGGCACTGAAGCTTTCTTT. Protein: CASSLVSTGGTEAFF.

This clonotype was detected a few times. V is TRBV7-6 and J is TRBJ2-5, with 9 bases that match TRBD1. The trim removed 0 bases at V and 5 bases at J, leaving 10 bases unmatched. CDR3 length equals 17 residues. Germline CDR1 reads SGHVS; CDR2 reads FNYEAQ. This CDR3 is CASSLALAGQGIETQYF. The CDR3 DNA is TGTGCCAGCAGCTTAGCGTTAGCAGGACAGGGGATCGAGACCCAGTACTTC. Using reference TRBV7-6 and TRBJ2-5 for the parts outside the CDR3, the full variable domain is GAGVSQSPRYKVTKRGQDVALRCDPISGHVSLYWYRQALGQGPEFLTYFNYEAQQDKSGLPNDRFSAERPEGSISTLTIQRTEQRDSAMYRCASSLALAGQGIETQYFGPGTRLLVL.

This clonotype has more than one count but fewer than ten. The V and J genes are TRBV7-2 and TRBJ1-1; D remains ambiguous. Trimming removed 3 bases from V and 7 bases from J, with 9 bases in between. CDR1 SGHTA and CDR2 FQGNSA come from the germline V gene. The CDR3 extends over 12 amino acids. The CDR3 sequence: CASSFAGNEAFF. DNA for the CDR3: TGTGCCAGCAGCTTCGCGGGGAATGAAGCTTTCTTT.

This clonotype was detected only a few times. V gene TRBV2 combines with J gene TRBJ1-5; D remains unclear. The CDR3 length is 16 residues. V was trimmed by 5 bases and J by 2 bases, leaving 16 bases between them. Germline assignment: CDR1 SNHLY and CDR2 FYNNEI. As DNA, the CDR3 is TGTGCCAGCAGTCAGCTGGGCCCTGGCGGCAATCAGCCCCAGCATTTT. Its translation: CASSQLGPGGNQPQHF.

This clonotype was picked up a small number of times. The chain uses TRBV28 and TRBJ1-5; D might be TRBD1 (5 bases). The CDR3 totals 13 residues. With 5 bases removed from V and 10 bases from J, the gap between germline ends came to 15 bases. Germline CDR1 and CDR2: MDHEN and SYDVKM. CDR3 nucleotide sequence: TGTGCCAGCAGTCTAGAAGGGGTCGGACCCCAGCATTTT. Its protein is CASSLEGVGPQHF.

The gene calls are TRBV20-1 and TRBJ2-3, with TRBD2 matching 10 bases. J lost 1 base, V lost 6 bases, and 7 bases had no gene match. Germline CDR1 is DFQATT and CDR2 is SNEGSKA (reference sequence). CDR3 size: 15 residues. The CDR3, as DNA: TGCAGTGCCCGAAAGCGGGGGGGACGCACAGATACGCAGTATTTT. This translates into CSARKRGGRTDTQYF.

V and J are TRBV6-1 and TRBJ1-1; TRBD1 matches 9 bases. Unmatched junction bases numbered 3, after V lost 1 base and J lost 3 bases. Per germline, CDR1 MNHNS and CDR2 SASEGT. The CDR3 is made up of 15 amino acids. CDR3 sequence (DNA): TGTGCCAGCAGTGAAGTAAGGACAGGGGACACTGAAGCTTTCTTT. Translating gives CASSEVRTGDTEAFF.

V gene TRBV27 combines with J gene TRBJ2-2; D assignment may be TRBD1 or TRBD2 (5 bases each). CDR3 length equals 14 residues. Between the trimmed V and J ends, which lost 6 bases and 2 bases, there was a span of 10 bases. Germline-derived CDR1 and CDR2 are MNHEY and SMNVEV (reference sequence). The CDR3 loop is CASSWDGNTGELFF. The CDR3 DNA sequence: TGTGCCAGCAGCTGGGACGGTAACACCGGGGAGCTGTTTTTT.

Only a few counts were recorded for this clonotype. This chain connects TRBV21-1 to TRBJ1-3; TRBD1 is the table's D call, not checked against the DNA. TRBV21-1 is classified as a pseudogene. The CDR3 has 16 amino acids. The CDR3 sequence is CASSTSGTGNGNTIYF. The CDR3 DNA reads TGTGCCAGCAGCACCTCCGGGACAGGGAACGGAAACACCATATATTTT.

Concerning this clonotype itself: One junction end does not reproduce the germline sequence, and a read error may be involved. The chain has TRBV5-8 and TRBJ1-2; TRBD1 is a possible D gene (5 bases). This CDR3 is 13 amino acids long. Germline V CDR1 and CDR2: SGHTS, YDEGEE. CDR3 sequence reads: CASTLRGNYGYTF. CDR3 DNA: TGTGCCAGCACCTTGAGGGGAAACTATGGCTACACCTTC.

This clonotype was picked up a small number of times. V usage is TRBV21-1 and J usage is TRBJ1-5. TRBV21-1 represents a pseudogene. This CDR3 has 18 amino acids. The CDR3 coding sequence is TGTGCCAGCAGCAAAGTGTGGCTCCTTTGGAATAGCAATCAGCCCCAGCATTTT. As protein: CASSKVWLLWNSNQPQHF.

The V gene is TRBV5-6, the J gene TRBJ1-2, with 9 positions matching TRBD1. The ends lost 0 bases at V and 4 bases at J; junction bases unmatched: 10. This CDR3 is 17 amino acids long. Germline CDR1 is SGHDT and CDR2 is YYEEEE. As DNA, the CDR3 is TGTGCCAGCAGCTTGGAACAGGGGGCTGCAGGAGTCTATGGCTACACCTTC. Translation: CASSLEQGAAGVYGYTF.